Listed here is a single TCR beta chain. These data come from a study of blood T cell repertoires in COVID-19. Whole-study context: Samples came from the United States, Italy and Spain, spanning acute and convalescent COVID-19. T cells, B-cell-depleted T cells, or PBMCs provided the cDNA or gDNA that served as material.

CDR3 size: 16 residues. Germline CDR1 SGHDN, CDR2 FVKESK. Trimming pared 0 bases from V and 2 bases from J, leaving 12 bases between. Measured with immunoSEQ multiplex PCR; TCRdb has only the in-frame clones, and not every one. The table includes some 97,000 clones, about 82% detected once. This chain connects TRBV14 to TRBJ2-3, with a tentative D call TRBD2 (5 bases). Sequencing used peripheral blood. The source is a man aged 50 to 59 with active or convalescent COVID-19. The CDR3 DNA reads as TGTGCCAGCAGCCAAGACGAGGGAGCGGTCACAGATACGCAGTATTTT. Translated: CASSQDEGAVTDTQYF.